The clone carrying this TCR beta chain was seen repeatedly, ten times or more. The antigen is undetermined. A second roughly 6 to 11 cycle PCR used barcoded and J-beta primers. No fewer than 2.5 million CDR3-containing paired-end reads came from each sample. In TCRdb, the 5' RACE reads were re-called with MiXCR into one record per CDR3 protein. Of more than 800,000 distinct CDR3 sequences listed, more than 25% are singletons. The sample originates from a study of blood T cells in healthy people across ages. About the research overall: The template switching approach captured approximately one barcoded beta molecule for every two T cells. Study results and limitations: TCR beta diversity was tightly associated with the proportion of naive T cells.

CDR3 length equals 17 residues. After removal of 6 bases from V and 5 bases from J, the junction contained 15 bases not matched to a gene. Germline values: CDR1 DFQATT, CDR2 SNEGSKA (reference sequence). This receptor was identified in a woman of 80 years or more in good health. Sequenced sample: blood. The chain recombines TRBV20-1 with TRBJ2-1; 11 nucleotides agree with TRBD2. The CDR3 protein is CSAQLGGSGGAHNEQFF. The CDR3 DNA reads as TGCAGTGCGCAACTTGGGGGTAGCGGGGGGGCCCACAATGAGCAGTTCTTC.